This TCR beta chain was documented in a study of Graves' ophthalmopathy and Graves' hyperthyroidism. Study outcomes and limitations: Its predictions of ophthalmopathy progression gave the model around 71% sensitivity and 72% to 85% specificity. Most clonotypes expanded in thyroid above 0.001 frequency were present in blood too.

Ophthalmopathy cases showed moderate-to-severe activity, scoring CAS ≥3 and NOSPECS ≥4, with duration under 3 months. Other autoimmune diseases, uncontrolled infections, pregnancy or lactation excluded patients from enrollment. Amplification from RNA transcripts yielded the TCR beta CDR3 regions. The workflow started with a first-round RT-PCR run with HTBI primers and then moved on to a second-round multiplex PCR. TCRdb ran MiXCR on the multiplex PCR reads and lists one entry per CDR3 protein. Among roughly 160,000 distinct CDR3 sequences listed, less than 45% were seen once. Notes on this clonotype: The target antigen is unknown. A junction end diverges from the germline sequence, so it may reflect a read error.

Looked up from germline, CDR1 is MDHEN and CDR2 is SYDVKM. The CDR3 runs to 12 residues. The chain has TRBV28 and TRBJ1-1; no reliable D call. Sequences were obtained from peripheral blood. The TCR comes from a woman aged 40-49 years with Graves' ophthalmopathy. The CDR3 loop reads CAISETYTEAFF. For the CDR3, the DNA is TGTGCCATCAGTGAGACATACACTGAAGCTTTCTTT.